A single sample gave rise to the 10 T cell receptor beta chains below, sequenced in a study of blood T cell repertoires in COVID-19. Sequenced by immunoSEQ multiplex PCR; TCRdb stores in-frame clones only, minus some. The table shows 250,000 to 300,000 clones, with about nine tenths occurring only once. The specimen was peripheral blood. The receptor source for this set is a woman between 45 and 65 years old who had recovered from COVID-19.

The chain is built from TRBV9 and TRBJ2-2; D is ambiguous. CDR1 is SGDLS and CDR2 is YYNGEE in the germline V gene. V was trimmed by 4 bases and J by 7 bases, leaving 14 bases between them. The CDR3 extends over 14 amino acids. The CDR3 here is CASSPSGSNGELFF. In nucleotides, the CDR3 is TGTGCCAGCAGCCCGTCCGGGTCCAACGGGGAGCTGTTTTTT.

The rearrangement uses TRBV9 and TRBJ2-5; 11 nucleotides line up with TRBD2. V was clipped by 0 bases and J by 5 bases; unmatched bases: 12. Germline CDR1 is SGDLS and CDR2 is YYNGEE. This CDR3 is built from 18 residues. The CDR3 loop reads CASSVGPDVAGGLETQYF. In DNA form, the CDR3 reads TGTGCCAGCAGCGTAGGACCTGATGTAGCGGGAGGGCTGGAGACCCAGTACTTC.

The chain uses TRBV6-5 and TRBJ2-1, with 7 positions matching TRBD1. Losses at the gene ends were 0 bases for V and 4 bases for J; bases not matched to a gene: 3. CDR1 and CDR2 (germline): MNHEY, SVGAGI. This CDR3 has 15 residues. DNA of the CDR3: TGTGCCAGCAGTTACTCGGGACAGCTTTACAATGAGCAGTTCTTC. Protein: CASSYSGQLYNEQFF.

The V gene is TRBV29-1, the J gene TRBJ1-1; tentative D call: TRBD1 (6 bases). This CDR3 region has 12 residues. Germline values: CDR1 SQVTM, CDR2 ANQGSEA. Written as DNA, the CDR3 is TGCAGTTATAGGGGGGGGGTTACTGAAGCTTTCTTT. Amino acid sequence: CSYRGGVTEAFF.

CDR3: CASRRGGDEITDTQYF. In DNA form, the CDR3 reads TGCGCCAGCAGGCGCGGGGGGGATGAGATCACAGATACGCAGTATTTT. The chain carries TRBV4-3 and TRBJ2-3; 9 bases map to TRBD2. This CDR3 has 16 amino acids. The V gene end was trimmed by 6 bases and the J gene end by 2 bases; junction bases not matched to a gene: 9. Germline assignment: CDR1 LGHNA and CDR2 YSLEER.

CDR3 region: CASSHRDRPYGYTF. The CDR3 DNA follows: TGTGCCAGCAGCCACCGGGACAGGCCCTATGGCTACACCTTC. V gene TRBV5-4 combines with J gene TRBJ1-2, with 8 bases aligning to TRBD1. The germline gives CDR1 SGHNT, CDR2 YYREEE (reference sequence). J was trimmed by 4 bases and V by 4 bases; bases with no gene match: 6. The CDR3 is 14 amino acids.

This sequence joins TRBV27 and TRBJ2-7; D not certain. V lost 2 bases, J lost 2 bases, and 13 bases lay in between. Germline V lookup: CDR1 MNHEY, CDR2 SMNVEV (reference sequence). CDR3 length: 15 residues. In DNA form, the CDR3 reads TGTGCCAGCAGTTTAACACCGCGGCGAGCCTACGAGCAGTACTTC. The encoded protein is CASSLTPRRAYEQYF.

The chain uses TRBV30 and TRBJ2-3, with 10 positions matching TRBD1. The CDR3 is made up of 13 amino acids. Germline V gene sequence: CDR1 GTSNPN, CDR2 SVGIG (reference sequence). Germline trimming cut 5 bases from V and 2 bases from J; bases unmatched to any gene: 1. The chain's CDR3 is CAWDRGLTDTQYF. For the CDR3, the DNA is TGTGCCTGGGACAGGGGGCTCACAGATACGCAGTATTTT.

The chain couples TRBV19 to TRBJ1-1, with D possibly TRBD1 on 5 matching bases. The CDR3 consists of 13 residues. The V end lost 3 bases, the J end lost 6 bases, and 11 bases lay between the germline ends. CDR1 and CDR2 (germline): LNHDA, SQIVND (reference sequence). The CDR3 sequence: CASSIIWGSEAFF. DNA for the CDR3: TGTGCCAGTAGTATTATATGGGGCTCTGAAGCTTTCTTT.

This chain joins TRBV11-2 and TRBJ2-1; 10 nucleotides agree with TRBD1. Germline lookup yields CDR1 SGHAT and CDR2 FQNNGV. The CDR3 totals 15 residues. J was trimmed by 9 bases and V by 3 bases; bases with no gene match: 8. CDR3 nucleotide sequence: TGTGCCAGCAGCTTTCCCGGGACAGGGGTATCTGAGCAGTTCTTC. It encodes CASSFPGTGVSEQFF.